This entry concerns a single TCR beta chain. Its antigen is unidentified. This entry is derived from a study of T cells in localized non-small cell lung cancer. This CDR3 spans 15 amino acids. Germline V gene lookup returns CDR1 MNHEY and CDR2 SVGAGI. V lost 6 bases to trimming and J lost 0 bases; unmatched junction nucleotides: 7. TCRdb's table, derived via immunoSEQ multiplex PCR, lists solely in-frame clones and lacks some. The sample holds more than 20,000 clones, 85% seen once. Findings of the study overall: A median roughly 57 of the top 100 tumor clones appeared in adjacent lung. Uninvolved adjacent lung showed higher T cell clonality than tumor.

This TCR derives from a woman aged 40-75 years with stage II squamous cell lung carcinoma. The rearrangement links TRBV6-5 to TRBJ2-7; TRBD2 matches at 8 bases. Sequenced material: PBMCs, taken before any cancer treatment. The CDR3 sequence is CASRKPGLDSYEQYF. The CDR3 DNA is TGTGCCAGCAGGAAGCCGGGACTAGACTCCTACGAGCAGTACTTC.